The entry below describes one T cell receptor beta chain. Antigen specificity is unknown. Trimming pared 2 bases from V and 0 bases from J, leaving 8 bases between. The CDR3 has 15 residues. In germline, CDR1 is MNHEY, CDR2 SMNVEV (reference sequence). TCRdb keeps only in-frame clones here, not all; method: immunoSEQ multiplex PCR. Among about 92,000 clones listed, about 80% were seen once. As to time point: baseline, week 1 (first vaccination visit). Described treatment: pre-vaccination baseline after standard-of-care therapy. Each astrocytoma in the donors was new, WHO grade 3 or 4, IDH1-mutant and ATRX-lost. These data come from a study of a mutant IDH1 vaccine in newly diagnosed glioma. Whole-study context: Patients got radiotherapy, temozolomide, or both beforehand, and most got both.

General observations from the study: Most patients, about 93%, showed vaccine-induced immune responses. Apparently unrelated to pseudoprogression were changes in the top peripheral T cell clonotypes.

J is TRBJ1-5 and V is TRBV27; unclear D gene. Specimen: PBMCs, collected from a glioma patient treated with radiotherapy, temozolomide or both. The clonotype originates from a woman aged 45-60 years with glioma. CDR3 amino acids: CASSLDRNSNQPQHF. CDR3 in DNA: TGTGCCAGCAGTTTAGATAGAAATAGCAATCAGCCCCAGCATTTT.